These 22 T cell receptor beta chains came from one sample sequenced in a study of response to subunit inactivated influenza vaccine. A single record per CDR3 protein comes from TCRdb applying MiXCR to the RT-PCR reads. This sample yields roughly 500,000 distinct CDR3 sequences, of which around 21% are seen a single time; 2.5% to 3.5% belongs to the top ten. Separately, the same data were catalogued under a study of T cells expressing NK-cell markers. This second report adds: Libraries used 5'RACE template switching adding universal primer site and UMIs.

The sample here was CD4+ T cells sorted from PBMCs, taken approximately 12 days after vaccination. These receptor sequences come from a man between 50 and 59 years old who received an inactivated influenza vaccine.

This clonotype has just a few counts. V gene TRBV7-9 combines with J gene TRBJ1-5; D is unresolved. V dropped 3 bases and J dropped 9 bases, with 12 bases sitting between them. The germline V gene has CDR1 SEHNR and CDR2 FQNEAQ (reference sequence). The CDR3 extends over 13 amino acids. The CDR3 DNA reads TGTGCCAGCAGCTTCGACGGGAGTTGGCCCCAGCATTTT. Protein product: CASSFDGSWPQHF.

This clonotype was observed a handful of times. This chain connects TRBV5-4 to TRBJ2-7; D is possibly TRBD1 (5 bases). This CDR3 has 14 amino acids. V was clipped by 5 bases and J by 4 bases, with 16 bases between them. Germline lookup yields CDR1 SGHNT and CDR2 YYREEE (reference sequence). For the CDR3, the DNA is TGTGCCAGCAGTTTCCGACAGATCCCATACGAGCAGTACTTC. Translation gives CASSFRQIPYEQYF.

The rearrangement uses TRBV27 and TRBJ1-2; D not certain. The CDR3 sequence is 15 residues long. The germline V gene has CDR1 MNHEY and CDR2 SMNVEV (reference sequence). Trimming pared 3 bases from V and 3 bases from J, leaving 14 bases between. CDR3 protein: CASSFGRLGYYGYTF. DNA of the CDR3: TGTGCCAGCAGTTTCGGGCGGCTCGGGTACTATGGCTACACCTTC.

This clonotype has a handful of counts. J is TRBJ2-1 and V is TRBV20-1; D unresolved. V lost 3 bases to trimming and J lost 0 bases, with 15 bases between them. Germline V lookup: CDR1 DFQATT, CDR2 SNEGSKA (reference sequence). This CDR3 has 16 amino acids. The CDR3 loop is CSASSSGPSSYNEQFF. For the CDR3, the DNA is TGCAGTGCTAGTTCGTCAGGACCATCCTCCTACAATGAGCAGTTCTTC.

This clonotype was counted between two and nine times. The V call is TRBV29-1, the J call TRBJ2-5; 10 bases match TRBD2. The V and J ends lost 6 bases and 4 bases, in that order; junction bases with no gene match: 14. Germline V gives CDR1 SQVTM, CDR2 ANQGSEA. The CDR3 covers 16 residues. The CDR3 loop reads CSVAGLASGRSETQYF. The CDR3 DNA reads TGCAGCGTAGCCGGCTTGGCTAGCGGGAGATCAGAGACCCAGTACTTC. Full variable domain (remainder filled in from reference TRBV29-1 and TRBJ2-5): SAVISQKPSRDICQRGTSLTIQCQVDSQVTMMFWYRQQPGQSLTLIATANQGSEATYESGFVIDKFPISRPNLTFSTLTVSNMSPEDSSIYLCSVAGLASGRSETQYFGPGTRLLVL.

This clonotype was counted many times. J is TRBJ2-7 and V is TRBV9, with D possibly being TRBD2 (6 bases). This CDR3 has 14 residues. V was cut by 6 bases and J by 3 bases, with 16 bases left in between. CDR1 is SGDLS and CDR2 is YYNGEE in the germline V gene. The CDR3 DNA sequence: TGTGCCAGCAACGAATTTGGCGGGGTCTACGAGCAGTACTTC. Its protein is CASNEFGGVYEQYF.

The chain combines TRBV2 with TRBJ2-7; D uncertain. The CDR3 has 12 residues. Trimming pared 8 bases from V and 0 bases from J, leaving 8 bases between. The germline V gene encodes CDR1 SNHLY and CDR2 FYNNEI. CDR3 DNA: TGTGCCAGCGGCGAGTTCTCCTACGAGCAGTACTTC. This codes for CASGEFSYEQYF. Full variable domain (rest looked up from reference TRBV2 and TRBJ2-7): EPEVTQTPSHQVTQMGQEVILRCVPISNHLYFYWYRQILGQKVEFLVSFYNNEISEKSEIFDDQFSVERPDGSNFTLKIRSTKLEDSAMYFCASGEFSYEQYFGPGTRLTVT.

This clonotype was seen ten or more times. The CDR3: CASSLDPESYEQYF. As DNA, the CDR3 is TGCGCCAGCAGCTTGGACCCCGAATCCTACGAGCAGTACTTC. The rearrangement uses TRBV5-1 and TRBJ2-7; D remains ambiguous. CDR3 size: 14 residues. CDR1 and CDR2 from the germline V gene are SGHRS and YFSETQ. The V end was cut by 0 bases, the J end by 1 base, with 8 bases between.

This clonotype was seen a handful of times. The chain joins TRBV5-1 to TRBJ2-4; D may correspond to TRBD1 or TRBD2 (6 bases each). CDR1 and CDR2 (germline): SGHRS, YFSETQ. V lost 2 bases and J 7 bases, leaving 19 bases between the germline ends. This CDR3 is built from 16 residues. In DNA, the CDR3 is TGCGCCAGCAGCTTCTCTGGGGGGCGAGATATGAACATTCAGTACTTC. This encodes CASSFSGGRDMNIQYF.

The V and J genes are TRBV12-3 or TRBV12-4 and TRBJ2-1; 12 positions match TRBD2. The V segment lost 1 base and the J segment 11 bases; nucleotides outside the gene matches: 9. The CDR3 is 16 amino acids. The CDR3 DNA is TGTGCCAGCAGTTTAGTTCAAAGACTAGCGGGGGACCAGCAGTTCTTC. Its translation: CASSLVQRLAGDQQFF.

The gene calls are TRBV2 and TRBJ2-4, with 9 bases fitting TRBD2. V shed 4 bases and J 0 bases; nucleotides not matched to a gene: 7. Germline CDR1 and CDR2: SNHLY and FYNNEI. This CDR3 spans 17 amino acids. CDR3 loop: CASSVETSGLAKNIQYF. CDR3 in DNA: TGTGCCAGCAGTGTCGAGACTAGCGGATTAGCCAAAAACATTCAGTACTTC.

The chain joins TRBV20-1 to TRBJ2-1; D unresolved. The V end lost 3 bases, the J end lost 0 bases, and 9 bases lay between the germline ends. The CDR3 totals 14 residues. Germline V gene lookup returns CDR1 DFQATT and CDR2 SNEGSKA (reference sequence). The CDR3 sequence: CSASPHNSYNEQFF. The CDR3 bases are TGCAGTGCTAGTCCCCACAACTCCTACAATGAGCAGTTCTTC.

This chain links TRBV5-1 with TRBJ2-2, with 13 bases that match TRBD2. The CDR3 length is 18 residues. V shed 4 bases and J 2 bases; nucleotides not matched to a gene: 8. CDR1 is SGHRS and CDR2 is YFSETQ in the germline V gene. CDR3 region: CASSLWTSGRSNTGELFF. The CDR3 region has the DNA TGCGCCAGCAGCCTCTGGACTAGCGGGAGAAGCAACACCGGGGAGCTGTTTTTT.

The chain has TRBV20-1 and TRBJ2-7; 9 bases fit TRBD1. Germline V lookup: CDR1 DFQATT, CDR2 SNEGSKA (reference sequence). Trimming took 4 bases from V and 5 from J; bases not matched to a gene: 12. The CDR3 is made up of 15 amino acids. The chain's CDR3 is CSAIDNKRTGDEQYF. Here the CDR3 DNA reads TGCAGTGCTATAGATAATAAAAGGACAGGGGACGAGCAGTACTTC.

As regards this clonotype: Since a much larger clone is just one base distant, this may be a read error. This sequence joins TRBV4-3 and TRBJ2-1, with D possibly TRBD2 on 6 matching bases. The CDR3 covers 16 residues. Germline loops: CDR1 LGHNA, CDR2 YSLEER. The CDR3 protein is CPSSPQASAINNEQFF. The CDR3 nucleotides are TGCCCCAGCAGCCCGCAGGCTAGCGCCATAAACAATGAGCAGTTCTTC.

This clonotype was observed a few times. The gene calls are TRBV12-3 or TRBV12-4 and TRBJ2-4, with 7 bases matching TRBD1. J lost 3 bases, V lost 6 bases, and 11 bases had no gene match. This CDR3 region has 16 residues. As DNA, the CDR3 is TGTGCCAGCAGACCAGCAGGGGGATTTGACAAAAACATTCAGTACTTC. It translates to CASRPAGGFDKNIQYF.

V is TRBV27 and J is TRBJ2-7, with 9 nucleotides matching TRBD2. Unmatched junction bases numbered 13, after V lost 6 bases and J lost 4 bases. CDR3 length equals 16 residues. From germline, CDR1 is MNHEY and CDR2 SMNVEV (reference sequence). CDR3 bases: TGTGCCAGCAGCCGAGTCTACGCGGGGGGGCGGTACGAGCAGTACTTC. Protein: CASSRVYAGGRYEQYF.

With regard to this clonotype: At one of its ends the junction is not consistent with the germline gene, which may arise from a read error. The chain uses TRBV4-3 and TRBJ2-3; TRBD1 matches 8 bases. CDR3 length: 15 residues. Germline V lookup: CDR1 LGHNA, CDR2 YSLEER. The CDR3 sequence is CGSSPRGTGPDTQYF. The CDR3 DNA follows: TGCGGCAGCAGCCCTCGGGGGACAGGTCCAGATACGCAGTATTTT.

V usage is TRBV6-1 and J usage is TRBJ2-7; 8 bases agree with TRBD2. This CDR3 spans 15 amino acids. Unmatched junction bases numbered 11, after V lost 3 bases and J lost 7 bases. Germline V gives CDR1 MNHNS, CDR2 SASEGT. The CDR3 bases are TGTGCCAGCAGTGACGCGGGAGGCCCTTCGGGGGAGCAGTACTTC. Protein product: CASSDAGGPSGEQYF.

The chain uses TRBV11-2 and TRBJ2-7; possible D gene TRBD2, 5 bases. Germline V gene data show CDR1 as SGHAT and CDR2 as FQNNGV. The ends were cut back, 3 bases at V and 2 bases at J, with 11 bases in the middle. This CDR3 region has 14 residues. In DNA, the CDR3 is TGTGCCAGCAGCTTTCCCGGGAAAACCTACGAGCAGTACTTC. Translated: CASSFPGKTYEQYF.

The chain is built from TRBV6-2 or TRBV6-3 and TRBJ2-5; TRBD2 matches 10 bases. CDR3 length: 16 amino acids. CDR1 and CDR2 (germline): MNHEY, SVGEGT. The junction had 8 bases not matched to a gene; V was cut back by 2 bases and J by 5 bases. The CDR3 loop is CASSYPLAGEGETQYF. For the CDR3, the DNA is TGTGCCAGCAGTTACCCTCTAGCGGGAGAGGGTGAGACCCAGTACTTC.

The chain links TRBV6-1 to TRBJ1-2, with TRBD1 matching over 8 bases. The germline V gene encodes CDR1 MNHNS and CDR2 SASEGT. This CDR3 spans 14 amino acids. Germline trimming cut 4 bases from V and 6 bases from J; bases unmatched to any gene: 7. The CDR3, as DNA: TGTGCCAGCAGTGTCAGGGGGCGCCCCGATGGCTACACCTTC. As protein: CASSVRGRPDGYTF.